A selection of T cell receptor beta chains follows, all from one sample in a study of cytomegalovirus exposure and HLA in healthy donors. Assay used: immunoSEQ multiplex PCR; TCRdb lists only in-frame clones, some missing. The sample lists fewer than 60,000 clones, roughly 77% occurring once. The material sequenced was PBMCs. The source is a woman aged 40 to 50 in good health and CMV-seropositive. The CDR3 runs from the conserved cysteine through the conserved F or W. Each record gives: J gene, V gene, D gene, clone size, CDR3 DNA, CDR3 protein. The D gene is left open where the match is weak. The size field is filled for only some rows; it gives once, few, many or a size class.

>TRBJ1-5|TRBV30|-|-
TGTGCCTGGAGTAGGCAGGGCAATCAGCCCCAGCATTTT
CAWSRQGNQPQHF
>TRBJ1-2|TRBV6-6|-|-
TGTGCCAGCAGTATTAATCAGGGGACCCATGGCTACACCTTC
CASSINQGTHGYTF
>TRBJ1-2|TRBV6-1|-|few
TGTGCCAGCAGTACAGGTCCCCCCTATGGCTACACCTTC
CASSTGPPYGYTF
>TRBJ2-1|TRBV2|-|-
TGTGCCAGCAGTGGCGGCAGAAGCTCCTACAATGAGCAGTTCTTC
CASSGGRSSYNEQFF
>TRBJ1-1|TRBV18|-|-
TGTGCCAGCTCGATCGGACAGAGGACTGAAGCTTTCTTT
CASSIGQRTEAFF
>TRBJ1-5|TRBV6-1|TRBD1|-
TGTGCCGCTCGGGGGACAGGGTTTAGCAATCAGCCCCAGCATTTT
CAARGTGFSNQPQHF
>TRBJ1-1|TRBV9|-|once
TGTGCCAGCAGCGTAGGCGGGGGGCTGGCTTTCTTT
CASSVGGGLAFF
>TRBJ1-1|TRBV5-6|TRBD1|-
TGTGCCAGCAGCCCGGTAGGGGGCCGATTGAACACTGAAGCTTTCTTT
CASSPVGGRLNTEAFF
>TRBJ2-2|TRBV6-5|-|-
TGTGCCAGCAGATCCAACAGGGACACCGGGGAGCTGTTTTTT
CASRSNRDTGELFF
>TRBJ1-5|TRBV19|TRBD1|-
TGTGCCAGTCGTAAGGGGGCTTGGGAAAGCAATCAGCCCCAGCATTTT
CASRKGAWESNQPQHF
>TRBJ2-5|TRBV19|TRBD2|-
TGTGCCAGTAGTATAGATCGGGGGGGGGAGTCCGGCGAGACCCAGTACTTC
CASSIDRGGESGETQYF
>TRBJ1-1|TRBV6-5|TRBD1|few
TGTGCCAGCAGTCAGGGGGGTGAAGCTTTCTTT
CASSQGGEAFF
>TRBJ2-2|TRBV29-1|TRBD1|-
TGCAGCGTTCTTGGGACAGGTCCGATGAAATCCGGGGAGCTGTTTTTT
CSVLGTGPMKSGELFF
>TRBJ1-5|TRBV11-2|-|-
TGTGCCAGCAGCGTAGATTTCGGTCAGCCCCAGCATTTT
CASSVDFGQPQHF
>TRBJ1-4|TRBV2|-|-
TGTGCCAGCAGTCCCTTCGGGGGGCGGAATCAGAAACTGTTTTTT
CASSPFGGRNQKLFF
>TRBJ2-7|TRBV4-1|-|few
TGCGCCAGCAGCCAAACAGGGTACGAGCAGTACTTC
CASSQTGYEQYF
>TRBJ1-4|TRBV5-6|TRBD1|-
TGTGCCAGCAGCGATCAATTTCGGACAGGGGTAACTAATGAAAAACTGTTTTTT
CASSDQFRTGVTNEKLFF
>TRBJ1-2|TRBV21-1|-|-
TGTGCCAGCAGCAAAAGGAGGAAACACCCTAACTATGGCTACACCTTC
CASSKRRKHPNYGYTF
>TRBJ1-1|TRBV7-9|-|-
TGTGCCAGCAGCCCGGTAGTTAACACTGAAGCTTTCTTT
CASSPVVNTEAFF
>TRBJ1-4|TRBV2|-|-
TGTGCCAGCCGAGCGGATTATAATGAAAAACTGTTTTTT
CASRADYNEKLFF
>TRBJ2-3|TRBV6-4|TRBD2|-
TGTGCCAGCAGTGACTCACTAGCGGGGCCAGATACGCAGTATTTT
CASSDSLAGPDTQYF
>TRBJ1-3|TRBV7-9|-|-
TGTGCCAGCAGCCTAACGGCCCAGGGGTCTGGAAACACCATATATTTT
CASSLTAQGSGNTIYF
>TRBJ1-1|TRBV5-1|TRBD1|-
TGCGCCAGCAGCCTGACAGGGGGCACTGAAGCTTTCTTT
CASSLTGGTEAFF
>TRBJ1-4|TRBV5-5|TRBD1|few
TGTGCCAGCAGCAAGGGGGACAGGAATGAAAAACTGTTTTTT
CASSKGDRNEKLFF
>TRBJ2-2|TRBV6-1|-|-
TGTGCCAGCAGTGACGGGGTTGACGGTTTGGGGGAGCTGTTTTTT
CASSDGVDGLGELFF
>TRBJ2-1|TRBV9|TRBD2|-
TGTGCCAGCAGCGTAGAGGGACTAGCTGGCGATGAGCAGTTCTTC
CASSVEGLAGDEQFF
>TRBJ1-2|TRBV12-5|-|few
TGTGCTAGTGGTTTGTCACAGGTGGGATTTTATGGCTACACCTTC
CASGLSQVGFYGYTF
>TRBJ2-3|TRBV5-1|-|-
TGCGCCAGCAGCCACAGGGCTACCTCCACAGATACGCAGTATTTT
CASSHRATSTDTQYF
>TRBJ2-1|TRBV6-4|-|-
TGTGCCAGCAGCGTCGAGGGTGGGGGGGCCAATGAGCAGTTCTTC
CASSVEGGGANEQFF
>TRBJ2-2|TRBV7-3|-|-
TGTGCCAGCAGCGCGATACAGGCCACCGGGGAGCTGTTTTTT
CASSAIQATGELFF
>TRBJ2-1|TRBV7-6|TRBD2|-
TGTGCCAGCACCCTAGCGGGCCCCAATGAGCAGTTCTTC
CASTLAGPNEQFF
>TRBJ1-6|TRBV6-6|TRBD1|-
TGTGCCAGCAGTTACCGAGGACAGGGGGATTCACCCCTCCACTTT
CASSYRGQGDSPLHF
>TRBJ1-2|TRBV27|TRBD1|-
TGTGCCAGCAGCCCGGGACAGGGGACGGCCAGGGGGGTCTACACCTTC
CASSPGQGTARGVYTF
>TRBJ2-7|TRBV6-1|-|-
TGTGCCAGCAGTGCGGACTGGGTAATATACGAGCAGTACTTC
CASSADWVIYEQYF
>TRBJ2-7|TRBV6-5|-|-
TGTGCCAGCAGAACCGACAGGAGTAGCTACGAGCAGTACTTC
CASRTDRSSYEQYF
>TRBJ2-7|TRBV5-1|-|few
TGCGCCAGCAGCTTGGACGGTCAAGACGAGCAGTACTTC
CASSLDGQDEQYF
>TRBJ1-1|TRBV25-1|TRBD1|-
TGTGCCAGCAGTGAACTGACAGGGGACGCTTTCTTT
CASSELTGDAFF
>TRBJ1-1|TRBV6-6|TRBD1|-
TGTGCCAGCAGTTACGGGAGGGGGACAGGGGTCACTGAAGCTTTCTTT
CASSYGRGTGVTEAFF
>TRBJ2-7|TRBV4-1|TRBD2|-
TGCGCCAGCAGCCAAGATACTAGCGGGGGGCGCGAGCAGTACTTC
CASSQDTSGGREQYF
>TRBJ1-1|TRBV5-1|TRBD1|-
TGCGCCAGCAGCCCTCAACAGGGGAGAGGCACTGAAGCTTTCTTT
CASSPQQGRGTEAFF
>TRBJ2-1|TRBV19|TRBD1|-
TGTGCCAGTAGTATAGGAACAGGGGGTATCAATGAGCAGTTCTTC
CASSIGTGGINEQFF
>TRBJ1-1|TRBV6-5|-|-
TGTGCCGGCAGTTACTCCAGGCCGGGAGTAGCTTTCTTT
CAGSYSRPGVAFF
>TRBJ2-2|TRBV4-1|TRBD2|-
TGCGCCAGCACCCTGGAAGCGGGGGGGCGGGTCACCGGGGAGCTGTTTTTT
CASTLEAGGRVTGELFF
>TRBJ2-7|TRBV19|-|-
TGTGCCAGTAGTACCATCCTCTCTAGCAACTACGAGCAGTACTTC
CASSTILSSNYEQYF
>TRBJ2-5|TRBV5-5|-|-
TGTGCCAGCAGCTTGGGTAGCGCCCGTTCCGCTCAAGAGACCCAGTACTTC
CASSLGSARSAQETQYF
>TRBJ2-5|TRBV18|-|-
TGTGCCAGCTCCCCAACTGGTGATCAAGAGACCCAGTACTTC
CASSPTGDQETQYF
>TRBJ2-7|TRBV19|-|-
TGTGCCAGTAGTAAACAGGGCTACGAGCAGTACTTC
CASSKQGYEQYF
>TRBJ2-7|TRBV4-1|-|-
TGCGCCAGCAGCCAAGGTCCGGGTAACGAGCAGTACTTC
CASSQGPGNEQYF
>TRBJ2-7|TRBV7-9|-|few
TGTGCCAGCAGCTTTGACAAGCAGAAGCCGGCATACGAGCAGTACTTC
CASSFDKQKPAYEQYF
>TRBJ1-1|TRBV18|TRBD1|-
TGTGCCAGCATGGGGACAGGGGGCGATTACACTGAAGCTTTCTTT
CASMGTGGDYTEAFF
>TRBJ2-2|TRBV5-1|TRBD1|-
TGCGCCAGCAGCTTGAACGGACAGGGGGCCGCCGGGGAGCTGTTTTTT
CASSLNGQGAAGELFF
>TRBJ2-6|TRBV11-2|-|-
TGTGCCAGCAGCTTAGACTCCCTCCTCTTAGCCTCTGGGGCCAACGTCCTGACTTTC
CASSLDSLLLASGANVLTF
>TRBJ1-6|TRBV25-1|TRBD1|-
TGTGCCAGCAGTTCTAGTTCCAGGGGGAGGAATTCACCCCTCCACTTT
CASSSSSRGRNSPLHF
>TRBJ1-4|TRBV19|-|few
TGTGCCAGTACCCCTATCCGAGGGGGAACGAAACTGTTTTTT
CASTPIRGGTKLFF
>TRBJ2-3|TRBV7-7|-|-
TGTGCCAGCAGCGCACCCAGGGGTACGCAGTATTTT
CASSAPRGTQYF
>TRBJ1-1|TRBV5-1|TRBD1|-
TGCGCCAGCAGCCCCCGACAGGGGGCGAACACTGAAGCTTTCTTT
CASSPRQGANTEAFF
>TRBJ2-1|TRBV10-3|-|-
TGTGCCATCAGCCGGGACAATGAGCAGTTCTTC
CAISRDNEQFF